This T cell receptor (beta chain) derives from a study of blood T cell repertoires in COVID-19. Study context: T cells, B-cell-depleted T cells, or PBMCs provided the cDNA or gDNA that served as material.

Original handling: By means of reference gene primer amplification, nucleated cell counts were estimated. Profiled with immunoSEQ multiplex PCR; TCRdb holds only in-frame clones, not every one. V and J calls and clone size are given by that table; D and trimming were obtained from the DNA. The repertoire holds roughly 200,000 clones, with about 90% as singletons. The CDR3 sequence is 12 residues long. Trimming removed 1 base at V and 15 bases at J, with 13 bases between. V is TRBV12-3 or TRBV12-4 and J is TRBJ1-5; D might be TRBD1 (5 bases). The sequenced material came from peripheral blood. This TCR came from a man aged 60-69 years with active or convalescent COVID-19. Written as DNA, the CDR3 is TGTGCCAGCAGTTTAGAGGCAGGGCGTTGGCATTTT. Its translation: CASSLEAGRWHF.